These 16 T cell receptor beta chains came from one sample sequenced in a study of T-cell memory formation after mild COVID-19. One entry per CDR3 protein, called by TCRdb with MiXCR from the 5' RACE reads. The sample contains hundreds of thousands of distinct CDR3 sequences, about 23% of which appear only once. Sequencing was carried out using PBMCs or a T cell subset sorted from them (not recorded which). The receptors were sampled from an adult woman who had mild COVID-19 (a few samples of this study predate the infection). Cell type and time point are not known.

This clonotype was seen more than once but under ten times. V usage is TRBV7-9 and J usage is TRBJ2-1; 11 bases align to TRBD2. Germline CDR1 reads SEHNR; CDR2 reads FQNEAQ (reference sequence). V lost 3 bases, J lost 1 base, and 2 bases stayed unmatched. This CDR3 has 16 residues. CDR3 amino acids: CASSFRLAGSYNEQFF. CDR3 bases: TGTGCCAGCAGCTTCAGACTAGCGGGGTCCTACAATGAGCAGTTCTTC. The full variable domain, in which reference TRBV7-9 and TRBJ2-1 provide the parts outside the CDR3, is DTGVSQNPRHKITKRGQNVTFRCDPISEHNRLYWYRQTLGQGPEFLTYFQNEAQLEKSRLLSDRFSAERPKGSFSTLEIQRTEQGDSAMYLCASSFRLAGSYNEQFFGPGTRLTVL.

The gene calls are TRBV12-3 or TRBV12-4 and TRBJ2-7; D gene ambiguous. Trimming stripped 0 bases from V and 1 base from J, with 7 bases between. This CDR3 comprises 14 residues. CDR3 region: CASSLAVQSYEQYF. CDR3 sequence (DNA): TGTGCCAGCAGTTTAGCGGTGCAGTCCTACGAGCAGTACTTC.

This chain uses TRBV30 with TRBJ2-1, with unresolved D. The germline V gene encodes CDR1 GTSNPN and CDR2 SVGIG (reference sequence). The V end lost 0 bases, the J end lost 5 bases, and 14 bases lay between the germline ends. The CDR3 extends over 15 amino acids. The CDR3 DNA reads as TGTGCCTGGAGTGTACTTCTTGGGGTAAACAATGAGCAGTTCTTC. It translates to CAWSVLLGVNNEQFF.

This clonotype was recorded a few times. The chain combines TRBV30 with TRBJ2-2; D remains ambiguous. CDR3 length: 15 amino acids. CDR1 is GTSNPN and CDR2 is SVGIG in the germline V gene (reference sequence). The V gene lost 2 bases and the J gene lost 2 bases, with 12 bases spanning the gap. The CDR3 protein is CAWSTRHLNTGELFF. In DNA form, the CDR3 reads TGTGCCTGGAGTACGAGACACCTAAACACCGGGGAGCTGTTTTTT.

This clonotype has only a few counts. The chain combines TRBV20-1 with TRBJ2-6; TRBD1 matches at 7 bases. Germline V gene sequence: CDR1 DFQATT, CDR2 SNEGSKA (reference sequence). V lost 5 bases, J lost 0 bases, and 4 bases stayed unmatched. There are 15 residues in the CDR3. The CDR3 sequence is CSARTGNSGANVLTF. CDR3 sequence (DNA): TGCAGTGCTCGGACAGGCAACTCTGGGGCCAACGTCCTGACTTTC.

The chain carries TRBV29-1 and TRBJ2-3, with 7 nucleotides matching TRBD1. The J segment lost 1 base and the V segment lost 2 bases, leaving 0 bases of the junction unmatched. CDR1 is SQVTM, CDR2 ANQGSEA, per germline. This CDR3 comprises 13 residues. The CDR3 protein is CSVETGGTDTQYF. DNA of the CDR3: TGCAGCGTTGAAACAGGGGGCACAGATACGCAGTATTTT.

The rearrangement joins TRBV18 to TRBJ2-3, with D tentatively TRBD2 (5 bases). Looked up from germline, CDR1 is KGHSH and CDR2 is LQKENI. This CDR3 has 15 residues. Trimming shortened V by 0 bases and J by 4 bases, and 11 bases separated the two germline ends. The CDR3 coding sequence is TGTGCCAGCTCACCACCGATGTCAGCGGCAGATACGCAGTATTTT. It codes for CASSPPMSAADTQYF.

Written as DNA, the CDR3 is TGTGCCAGCGCTGCCTGGGGGGGTGAGCAGTTCTTC. Encoded protein: CASAAWGGEQFF. The chain links TRBV12-3 or TRBV12-4 to TRBJ2-1; 7 nucleotides line up with TRBD2. V shed 8 bases, J shed 9 bases, and the junction held 7 bases outside the gene matches. The CDR3 totals 12 residues.

This clonotype came up a few times. The rearrangement joins TRBV4-1 to TRBJ1-2, with 9 bases lining up with TRBD1. The CDR3 has 14 residues. Trimming cost V 4 bases and J 3 bases; bases outside gene matches: 3. Germline lookup yields CDR1 MGHRA and CDR2 YSYEKL. CDR3 sequence: CASSRGQGDYGYTF. The DNA for the CDR3 is TGCGCCAGCAGCCGGGGACAGGGAGACTATGGCTACACCTTC.

There are a few counts of this clonotype. The rearrangement joins TRBV18 to TRBJ2-5; no firm D call. V lost 6 bases to trimming and J lost 1 base, with 9 bases between them. CDR3 size: 13 residues. Germline lookup yields CDR1 KGHSH and CDR2 LQKENI. The CDR3 DNA is TGTGCCAGCTCCCCCCGGACCCAAGAGACCCAGTACTTC. Encoded protein: CASSPRTQETQYF.

This clonotype occurred a few times. The chain joins TRBV5-1 to TRBJ2-5; no clear D. V was clipped by 0 bases and J by 0 bases, with 9 bases between them. The CDR3 is 15 residues long. Germline CDR1 and CDR2: SGHRS and YFSETQ. The CDR3 DNA reads as TGCGCCAGCAGCTTGGCCGAGAGGTACCAAGAGACCCAGTACTTC. Translation gives CASSLAERYQETQYF. Variable domain in full (rest from reference TRBV5-1 and TRBJ2-5): KAGVTQTPRYLIKTRGQQVTLSCSPISGHRSVSWYQQTPGQGLQFLFEYFSETQRNKGNFPGRFSGRQFSNSRSEMNVSTLELGDSALYLCASSLAERYQETQYFGPGTRLLVL.

This clonotype was recorded a few times. The chain links TRBV5-1 to TRBJ2-7, with 9 bases identical to TRBD1. This CDR3 spans 15 amino acids. V trimming: 2 bases; J trimming: 0 bases; junction bases outside the gene matches: 3. Per the germline V gene, CDR1 is SGHRS and CDR2 is YFSETQ. The CDR3 nucleotides read TGCGCCAGCAGCTTAGGGACAGGGATCTCCTACGAGCAGTACTTC. Amino acid sequence: CASSLGTGISYEQYF.

This clonotype was observed a few times. The J gene is TRBJ1-3, the V gene TRBV12-3 or TRBV12-4; D is possibly TRBD1 (6 bases). The V end was cut by 6 bases, the J end by 2 bases, with 11 bases between. CDR3 length: 14 residues. The CDR3 DNA reads as TGTGCCAGCAGGGTCGGGACAACTGGAAACACCATATATTTT. Translated, it gives CASRVGTTGNTIYF.

The chain is built from TRBV29-1 and TRBJ1-1, with D possibly being TRBD1 (5 bases). Germline-derived CDR1 and CDR2 are SQVTM and ANQGSEA. Trimming took 1 base from V and 5 from J, leaving 11 bases between them. This CDR3 is 13 amino acids long. The CDR3 bases are TGCAGCGTTGAAGCCGGAGGGGTGACTGAAGCTTTCTTT. Translated, it gives CSVEAGGVTEAFF.

In DNA form, the CDR3 reads TGTGCCAGCAGATCAAATCCAGCTACGTCCGGGGAGCTGTTTTTT. It translates to CASRSNPATSGELFF. The chain employs TRBV6-1 and TRBJ2-2; D not certain. Per germline, CDR1 MNHNS and CDR2 SASEGT. The CDR3 has 15 residues. V was clipped by 6 bases and J by 6 bases, with 17 bases between them.

This clonotype turned up a few times. The chain carries TRBV11-2 and TRBJ2-5; D not certain. The CDR3 loop spans 15 amino acids. The V end lost 2 bases, the J end lost 0 bases, and 10 bases lay between the germline ends. Germline CDR1 SGHAT, CDR2 FQNNGV. CDR3 protein: CASSLSATNQETQYF. In nucleotides, the CDR3 is TGTGCCAGCAGCTTATCGGCTACCAACCAAGAGACCCAGTACTTC.